This passage covers 13 T cell receptor beta chains from one sample sequenced in a study of cytomegalovirus exposure and HLA in healthy donors. The PCR used 60 Vbeta and 13 Jbeta primers. TCRdb's copy holds only in-frame clones and misses some; the assay was immunoSEQ multiplex PCR. The sample lists 140,000 or so clones; over 65% were seen once. Sequenced material: PBMCs. The receptors were gathered from a man between 18 and 29 years old in good health and CMV-seropositive.

The gene calls are TRBV11-3 and TRBJ1-5; perhaps TRBD1 as D (6 bases). The CDR3 totals 17 residues. Trimming cost V 4 bases and J 2 bases, with 18 bases left between them. Germline V lookup: CDR1 SGHNT, CDR2 YENEEA. The CDR3 loop reads CASSYRTALRGNQPQHF. The CDR3 nucleotides are TGTGCCAGCAGCTACCGGACAGCCCTAAGGGGCAATCAGCCCCAGCATTTT.

This chain joins TRBV11-2 and TRBJ2-5; perhaps TRBD1 as D (6 bases). The V gene lost 3 bases and the J gene lost 2 bases, with 7 bases spanning the gap. Germline V gene lookup returns CDR1 SGHAT and CDR2 FQNNGV. This CDR3 has 13 residues. The CDR3 here is CASSFGQQETQYF. The CDR3 region has the DNA TGTGCCAGCAGCTTCGGACAGCAAGAGACCCAGTACTTC.

The V gene is TRBV14, the J gene TRBJ1-1; no clear D. Germline CDR1 is SGHDN and CDR2 is FVKESK. V was trimmed by 1 base and J by 5 bases, leaving 11 bases between them. CDR3 length equals 14 residues. The CDR3 DNA reads as TGTGCCAGCAGCCAAGTTGCAGGTGGGACTGAAGCTTTCTTT. Translated: CASSQVAGGTEAFF.

The rearrangement joins TRBV5-6 to TRBJ2-1, with 10 bases identical to TRBD2. The trim removed 4 bases at V and 0 bases at J, leaving 13 bases unmatched. This CDR3 region has 19 residues. Germline-derived CDR1 and CDR2 are SGHDT and YYEEEE. CDR3 amino acids: CASSPLGGAGGHSYNEQFF. As DNA, the CDR3 is TGTGCCAGCAGCCCCCTCGGTGGAGCGGGGGGGCACTCCTACAATGAGCAGTTCTTC.

Written as DNA, the CDR3 is TGTGCCAGTAGTATAGGTTCAGGGACTTTCTATGGCTACACCTTC. This encodes CASSIGSGTFYGYTF. The V call is TRBV19, the J call TRBJ1-2, with D possibly matching TRBD1 (5 bases). V was trimmed by 1 base and J by 4 bases, leaving 13 bases between them. The CDR3 loop spans 15 amino acids. Germline assignment: CDR1 LNHDA and CDR2 SQIVND (reference sequence).

The V call is TRBV4-3, the J call TRBJ2-3; 10 bases line up with TRBD2. This CDR3 comprises 14 residues. V lost 4 bases and J lost 5; bases outside the gene matches: 3. Germline assignment: CDR1 LGHNA and CDR2 YSLEER. DNA of the CDR3: TGCGCCAGCAGCCCCCAGCGGGAGGGAGATACGCAGTATTTT. Amino acid sequence: CASSPQREGDTQYF.

The V call is TRBV7-2, the J call TRBJ1-4, with 7 bases aligning to TRBD1. J lost 4 bases, V lost 6 bases, and 8 bases had no gene match. This CDR3 comprises 15 residues. The V gene's germline CDR1 is SGHTA and CDR2 FQGNSA. This chain's CDR3 is CASRTTGRVNEKLFF. DNA for the CDR3: TGTGCCAGCAGGACGACAGGGAGAGTTAATGAAAAACTGTTTTTT.

The chain couples TRBV13 to TRBJ1-1; 10 bases match TRBD1. The ends lost 1 base at V and 1 base at J; junction bases unmatched: 6. This CDR3 has 17 residues. Germline CDR1 reads PRHDT; CDR2 reads FYEKMQ (reference sequence). CDR3 loop: CASSLETGGTENTEAFF. DNA of the CDR3: TGTGCCAGCAGCTTAGAGACAGGGGGCACGGAGAACACTGAAGCTTTCTTT.

V gene TRBV7-6 combines with J gene TRBJ2-3; weak D call: TRBD2 (5 bases). CDR1 is SGHVS, CDR2 FNYEAQ, per germline. CDR3 length equals 12 residues. The V and J ends lost 4 bases and 8 bases respectively, with 10 bases between them. The CDR3 nucleotides read TGTGCCAGCAGCTACAGTGAGGGTACGCAGTATTTT. Encoded protein: CASSYSEGTQYF.

The rearrangement uses TRBV5-6 and TRBJ2-3; 15 positions match TRBD2. This CDR3 comprises 16 residues. Trimming at V came to 4 bases and at J to 7 bases, leaving 7 bases not matched to a gene. Germline-derived CDR1 and CDR2 are SGHDT and YYEEEE. The CDR3 nucleotides read TGTGCCAGCAGCCACGGACTAGCGGGGGGGCCGCATACGCAGTATTTT. It specifies CASSHGLAGGPHTQYF.

The rearrangement uses TRBV5-1 and TRBJ2-7; maybe TRBD1 (6 bases). Germline CDR1 SGHRS, CDR2 YFSETQ. The CDR3 spans 15 residues. The germline V and J ends were trimmed by 0 bases and 2 bases, with 12 bases remaining between them. CDR3 residues: CASSLVGRGPYEQYF. As DNA, the CDR3 is TGCGCCAGCAGCTTGGTCGGCAGGGGTCCCTACGAGCAGTACTTC.

The chain combines TRBV7-2 with TRBJ1-6, with TRBD1 matching over 7 bases. The CDR3 runs 14 residues. The germline CDR1 and CDR2 sequences are SGHTA and FQGNSA. V shed 1 base, J shed 8 bases, and the junction held 2 bases outside the gene matches. The CDR3 DNA reads as TGTGCCAGCAGCTTAGGACAGGGCTATTCACCCCTCCACTTT. Translation: CASSLGQGYSPLHF. The full variable domain, completed using reference TRBV7-2 and TRBJ1-6, is GAGVSQSPSNKVTEKGKDVELRCDPISGHTALYWYRQSLGQGLEFLIYFQGNSAPDKSGLPSDRFSAERTGGSVSTLTIQRTQQEDSAVYLCASSLGQGYSPLHFGNGTRLTVT.

The rearrangement links TRBV27 to TRBJ2-3; D is possibly TRBD2 (6 bases). Germline loops: CDR1 MNHEY, CDR2 SMNVEV (reference sequence). The length of the CDR3 is 16 residues. The germline V and J ends were trimmed by 5 bases and 7 bases, with 22 bases remaining between them. In DNA form, the CDR3 reads TGTGCCAGCAGTCCCGGGCGCGGGAACACCGTCAATACGCAGTATTTT. Its protein is CASSPGRGNTVNTQYF.